This TCR beta chain emerged from a study of T cell responses to AZD1222 COVID-19 vaccine. Findings and limits, study-wide: No repertoire was sampled before or during the peak T cell response, only after it.

Data came from immunoSEQ multiplex PCR; TCRdb stores just in-frame clones and leaves some out. Of some 150,000 clones in the sample, about 88% were seen once. In regard to this clone: The target antigen is unknown.

Trimming removed 5 bases at V and 13 bases at J, with 6 bases between. The CDR3 sequence is 10 residues long. Germline V gene sequence: CDR1 SGHVS, CDR2 FNYEAQ. The specimen was peripheral blood, collected 28 days after the second AZD1222 dose. The chain joins TRBV7-6 to TRBJ1-6, with unresolved D. This clonotype was obtained from an adult who received the AZD1222 COVID-19 vaccine. CDR3 DNA sequence: TGTGCCAGCAGCCCGTCGCCCCTCCACTTT. Translating gives CASSPSPLHF. The full variable domain, rest sourced from reference TRBV7-6 and TRBJ1-6, is GAGVSQSPRYKVTKRGQDVALRCDPISGHVSLYWYRQALGQGPEFLTYFNYEAQQDKSGLPNDRFSAERPEGSISTLTIQRTEQRDSAMYRCASSPSPLHFGNGTRLTVT.